The 18 T cell receptor beta chains below come from one sample, sequenced in a study of cytomegalovirus exposure and HLA in healthy donors. Amplification used 60 Vbeta primers and 13 Jbeta primers. Produced via immunoSEQ multiplex PCR; TCRdb's table is partial and in-frame only. The sample holds some 200,000 clones; 79% are singletons and the top ten take under 3%. Sequences were obtained from PBMCs. These receptor sequences come from a woman aged 45 to 65 in good health and CMV-seronegative.

The chain couples TRBV6-1 to TRBJ2-4, with D possibly being TRBD1 (5 bases). V was trimmed by 1 base and J by 2 bases, leaving 6 bases between them. The CDR3 has 14 amino acids. In germline, CDR1 is MNHNS, CDR2 SASEGT. The CDR3 DNA follows: TGTGCCAGCAGTGAAGAGGGGCCCAAAAACATTCAGTACTTC. Its translation is CASSEEGPKNIQYF.

V gene TRBV30 combines with J gene TRBJ1-5; D call uncertain. Germline V gene data show CDR1 as GTSNPN and CDR2 as SVGIG (reference sequence). This CDR3 is 13 amino acids long. Trimming shortened V by 1 base and J by 2 bases, and 6 bases separated the two germline ends. The CDR3, as DNA: TGTGCCTGGAGTGATCTTGGCAATCAGCCCCAGCATTTT. Amino acids: CAWSDLGNQPQHF.

This chain links TRBV9 with TRBJ1-3; maybe TRBD1 (6 bases). Germline V gene data show CDR1 as SGDLS and CDR2 as YYNGEE. CDR3 size: 17 residues. V lost 4 bases and J 0 bases, leaving 17 bases between the germline ends. The CDR3 nucleotides are TGTGCCAGCAGCCTCTCCGTGGGACACAACTCTGGAAACACCATATATTTT. This gives the protein CASSLSVGHNSGNTIYF.

The chain couples TRBV7-6 to TRBJ2-1; D call uncertain. This CDR3 is 12 amino acids long. The germline CDR1 and CDR2 sequences are SGHVS and FNYEAQ. Trimming took 2 bases from V and 4 from J, leaving 3 bases between them. CDR3 sequence (DNA): TGTGCCAGCAGCTTACCGTACAATGAGCAGTTCTTC. As protein: CASSLPYNEQFF.

Of note for this clone: Mismatch with germline at one junction end may stem from a read error. The chain carries TRBV7-9 and TRBJ2-1, with 8 bases fitting TRBD2. Per germline, CDR1 SEHNR and CDR2 FQNEAQ (reference sequence). The CDR3 totals 15 residues. CDR3 sequence reads: CSSSNSGDSYNEQFF. The CDR3 DNA reads as TGTTCCAGCAGCAATAGCGGGGATTCCTACAATGAGCAGTTCTTC.

The chain carries TRBV30 and TRBJ1-1; D may be TRBD1 (6 bases). V lost 2 bases to trimming and J lost 4 bases, with 11 bases between them. The CDR3 totals 13 residues. Germline-derived CDR1 and CDR2 are GTSNPN and SVGIG (reference sequence). CDR3 protein: CAWSPGVPTEAFF. The CDR3 DNA follows: TGTGCCTGGAGTCCAGGGGTCCCCACTGAAGCTTTCTTT. The full variable domain, in which reference TRBV30 and TRBJ1-1 provide the parts outside the CDR3, is SQTIHQWPATLVQPVGSPLSLECTVEGTSNPNLYWYRQAAGRGLQLLFYSVGIGQISSEVPQNLSASRPQDRQFILSSKKLLLSDSGFYLCAWSPGVPTEAFFGQGTRLTVV.

J is TRBJ2-3 and V is TRBV29-1; D gene uncertain. The ends were cut back, 0 bases at V and 5 bases at J, with 6 bases in the middle. CDR1 and CDR2 (germline): SQVTM, ANQGSEA. The CDR3 extends over 12 amino acids. The CDR3 region has the DNA TGCAGCGTTGAAGATCCCGTAGATACGCAGTATTTT. This codes for CSVEDPVDTQYF.

A single count supports this clone. The rearrangement uses TRBV18 and TRBJ1-2; D gene ambiguous. This CDR3 is built from 13 residues. Germline values: CDR1 KGHSH, CDR2 LQKENI. Trimming took 2 bases from V and 3 from J, leaving 7 bases between them. CDR3 nucleotides: TGTGCCAGCTCACCAAACCAGGACTATGGCTACACCTTC. It yields the protein CASSPNQDYGYTF.

The chain carries TRBV9 and TRBJ2-5, with 9 positions matching TRBD2. J gave up 5 bases and V 4 bases, and 3 bases lay outside the gene matches. The CDR3 contains 13 residues. Per the germline V gene, CDR1 is SGDLS and CDR2 is YYNGEE. CDR3 amino acids: CASSRTSGETQYF. The CDR3 coding sequence is TGTGCCAGCAGCAGAACTAGCGGGGAGACCCAGTACTTC.

The CDR3 nucleotides are TGTGCCAGCAGTGAGTTGACAGGGATATCCCCAAATTCACCCCTCCACTTT. It translates to CASSELTGISPNSPLHF. This rearrangement joins TRBV6-1 to TRBJ1-6; 7 nucleotides align to TRBD1. Germline V gene sequence: CDR1 MNHNS, CDR2 SASEGT. The CDR3 runs to 17 residues. Trimming cost V 3 bases and J 7 bases; bases outside gene matches: 12.

The V call is TRBV15, the J call TRBJ1-5, with D perhaps matching TRBD1 (6 bases). From germline, CDR1 is LNHNV and CDR2 YYDKDF (reference sequence). The germline V and J ends were trimmed by 1 base and 1 base, with 11 bases remaining between them. The CDR3 has 16 residues. CDR3 in amino acids: CATSRATGVSNQPQHF. Here the CDR3 DNA reads TGTGCCACCAGCAGAGCGACAGGAGTAAGCAATCAGCCCCAGCATTTT.

The gene calls are TRBV2 and TRBJ1-3; possible D gene TRBD1, 5 bases. The germline gives CDR1 SNHLY, CDR2 FYNNEI. This CDR3 has 16 residues. V shed 2 bases and J shed 3 bases, with 14 bases lying between them. DNA of the CDR3: TGTGCCAGCAGTGAATACAGGAGAAGAAATGGAAACACCATATATTTT. It encodes CASSEYRRRNGNTIYF.

This chain links TRBV5-1 with TRBJ2-3; TRBD2 matches at 11 bases. The CDR3 runs 15 residues. The trim removed 4 bases at V and 1 base at J, leaving 2 bases unmatched. Germline-derived CDR1 and CDR2 are SGHRS and YFSETQ. CDR3 sequence: CASSELAGGTDTQYF. Written as DNA, the CDR3 is TGCGCCAGCAGCGAACTAGCGGGGGGCACAGATACGCAGTATTTT.

The chain uses TRBV5-1 and TRBJ1-1; 9 bases are shared with TRBD1. V trimming: 4 bases; J trimming: 5 bases; junction bases outside the gene matches: 9. CDR3 length equals 15 residues. Germline V gene data show CDR1 as SGHRS and CDR2 as YFSETQ. Here the CDR3 reads CASSDAGTGRTEAFF. DNA of the CDR3: TGCGCCAGCAGCGACGCCGGGACAGGGAGAACTGAAGCTTTCTTT.

The gene calls are TRBV7-9 and TRBJ2-7, with TRBD2 matching over 8 bases. Germline loops: CDR1 SEHNR, CDR2 FQNEAQ (reference sequence). Losses at the gene ends were 0 bases for V and 5 bases for J; bases not matched to a gene: 9. The CDR3 length is 16 residues. This chain's CDR3 is CASSLARGTSLHEQYF. The DNA of the CDR3 is TGTGCCAGCAGCTTAGCGCGAGGGACTAGTCTTCACGAGCAGTACTTC. Together with reference TRBV7-9 and TRBJ2-7, the CDR3 gives the full variable domain: DTGVSQNPRHKITKRGQNVTFRCDPISEHNRLYWYRQTLGQGPEFLTYFQNEAQLEKSRLLSDRFSAERPKGSFSTLEIQRTEQGDSAMYLCASSLARGTSLHEQYFGPGTRLTVT.

The chain links TRBV5-4 to TRBJ2-2; the match to TRBD2 covers 15 bases. This CDR3 is built from 16 residues. After removal of 4 bases from V and 6 bases from J, the junction contained 4 bases not matched to a gene. The germline V gene has CDR1 SGHNT and CDR2 YYREEE (reference sequence). The CDR3 sequence: CASSIGLAGGAGELFF. The CDR3 DNA is TGTGCCAGCAGCATCGGACTAGCGGGAGGGGCCGGGGAGCTGTTTTTT. The full variable domain, its missing parts supplied by reference TRBV5-4 and TRBJ2-2, is ETGVTQSPTHLIKTRGQQVTLRCSSQSGHNTVSWYQQALGQGPQFIFQYYREEENGRGNFPPRFSGLQFPNYSSELNVNALELDDSALYLCASSIGLAGGAGELFFGEGSRLTVL.

V gene TRBV28 combines with J gene TRBJ2-7; TRBD2 might be the D (6 bases). The ends were cut back, 4 bases at V and 12 bases at J, with 16 bases in the middle. Germline loops: CDR1 MDHEN, CDR2 SYDVKM. The CDR3 length is 12 residues. Here the CDR3 reads CASSSGTGDRYF. CDR3 sequence (DNA): TGTGCCAGCAGTTCAGGCACGGGGGACCGGTACTTC.

This clone was seen just once. V usage is TRBV7-9 and J usage is TRBJ2-7; 7 bases match TRBD1. The CDR3 contains 16 residues. The germline V gene encodes CDR1 SEHNR and CDR2 FQNEAQ (reference sequence). The V and J ends lost 7 bases and 0 bases, in that order; junction bases with no gene match: 12. DNA for the CDR3: TGTGCCAGCATCGGATCCGGGACAGAAAGCTCCTACGAGCAGTACTTC. Its translation is CASIGSGTESSYEQYF.